This record covers a single T cell receptor (beta chain). Its binding antigen is unknown. Base qualities were left out, and no much larger clone turns up one base away. This entry is derived from a study of T cells after somatic rescue of genetic block (dated by TCRdb to between 2020 and 2021). Context from the whole study: What the study looked at was long-term robustness, specifically in a T-cell system that came about through somatic rescue of a genetic block in T-cell development.

The library came from the immunoSEQ multiplex PCR assay. TCRdb's version of the immuneACCESS table is confined to in-frame rearrangements and falls short of the full clone set. An unresolved V gene accounts for under half of the shortfall where checked; the remainder is of unknown origin. The sample profile shows tens of thousands of clones; about 87% of them were found once. Roughly 1.7% of the sample is held by the ten biggest clonotypes. Counted from cysteine to phenylalanine, this CDR3 has 15 amino acids. Only the CDR3 DNA stays, 45 bases, in frame from base 1. V has 1 base trimmed and J has 3 bases trimmed; junction bases matching no gene number 6. CDR1 SEHNR and CDR2 FQNEAQ are derived from the germline V gene (reference sequence).

The sequence is built from TRBV7-9 and TRBJ2-7, and 7 junctional nucleotides match TRBD2. This receptor was taken from a young woman. The sequenced material came from peripheral blood mononuclear cells (PBMCs). The CDR3 loop reads CASSLVGEGRYEQYF. The bases are TGTGCCAGCAGCTTAGTGGGGGAGGGCCGCTACGAGCAGTACTTC. When the CDR3 is completed using the reference TRBV7-9 and TRBJ2-7 genes on either side, the full variable domain is DTGVSQNPRHKITKRGQNVTFRCDPISEHNRLYWYRQTLGQGPEFLTYFQNEAQLEKSRLLSDRFSAERPKGSFSTLEIQRTEQGDSAMYLCASSLVGEGRYEQYFGPGTRLTVT.